Shown below are 9 T cell receptor beta chains from a single sample sequenced in a study of cytomegalovirus exposure and HLA in healthy donors. PCR amplification relied on 60 Vbeta primers (plus 13 Jbeta primers). Generated by immunoSEQ multiplex PCR, the TCRdb table keeps only in-frame clones and is missing some. Here the sample spans some 150,000 clones, less than 85% being singletons. Sequenced input: PBMCs. The receptors were sampled from a man aged 18 to 29 in good health and CMV-seropositive.

V and J are TRBV27 and TRBJ2-7; D possibly corresponds to TRBD1 (6 bases). The germline V and J ends were trimmed by 5 bases and 1 base, with 15 bases remaining between them. This CDR3 contains 15 residues. Germline CDR1 MNHEY, CDR2 SMNVEV (reference sequence). CDR3 protein: CASSNRELGSYEQYF. The CDR3 coding sequence is TGTGCCAGCAGTAACAGGGAGTTGGGATCCTACGAGCAGTACTTC.

The V and J genes are TRBV5-6 and TRBJ1-3; D possibly corresponds to TRBD1 (5 bases). CDR1 is SGHDT, CDR2 YYEEEE, per germline. Deletions cut 3 bases from V and 7 bases from J, with 11 bases between. The CDR3 length is 13 residues. CDR3 nucleotides: TGTGCCAGCAGCTCGGGGGGATTCAACACCATATATTTT. Amino acid sequence: CASSSGGFNTIYF.

This chain links TRBV9 with TRBJ1-1; tentatively, D is TRBD1 (5 bases). The CDR3 loop spans 14 amino acids. The V end was cut by 0 bases, the J end by 5 bases, with 11 bases between. Germline lookup yields CDR1 SGDLS and CDR2 YYNGEE. The CDR3 DNA reads as TGTGCCAGCAGCGTAGTAGGGGCAAGAACTGAAGCTTTCTTT. It codes for CASSVVGARTEAFF.

This clone appeared a single time. The chain is built from TRBV6-6 and TRBJ2-5; possible D gene TRBD1, 5 bases. Trimming left V 2 bases short and J 5 bases short, with 12 bases between. The germline V gene encodes CDR1 MNHNY and CDR2 SVGAGI (reference sequence). This CDR3 has 14 residues. This CDR3 reads CASSYRDSRETQYF. CDR3 sequence (DNA): TGTGCCAGCAGTTACCGCGACAGTCGGGAGACCCAGTACTTC.

This chain joins TRBV13 and TRBJ2-5; 12 bases fit TRBD2. The DNA end is more similar to TRBJ2-7, so the J call may be wrong. There are 15 residues in the CDR3. Germline loops: CDR1 PRHDT, CDR2 FYEKMQ (reference sequence). The CDR3 is CASSSLAGGPNEQYF. The CDR3, as DNA: TGTGCCAGCAGCTCTCTAGCGGGAGGGCCTAACGAGCAGTACTTC.

The rearrangement uses TRBV2 and TRBJ1-1, with 7 bases lining up with TRBD1. The CDR3 totals 15 residues. Germline-derived CDR1 and CDR2 are SNHLY and FYNNEI. Trimming at V came to 5 bases and at J to 3 bases, leaving 9 bases not matched to a gene. Written as DNA, the CDR3 is TGTGCCAGCAGTACCGCAGGGGGTCCGGACACTGAAGCTTTCTTT. Its protein is CASSTAGGPDTEAFF.

As to this clone: Other DNA sequences of this sample code for an identical CDR3. The rearrangement joins TRBV6-5 to TRBJ1-6, with D uncertain. The V end lost 4 bases, the J end lost 1 base, and 8 bases lay between the germline ends. The CDR3 runs 15 residues. CDR1 is MNHEY and CDR2 is SVGAGI in the germline V gene. The CDR3 nucleotides are TGTGCCAGCAGTTCCGCGAGATCCTATAATTCACCCCTCCACTTT. Its translation is CASSSARSYNSPLHF.

The rearrangement links TRBV6-5 to TRBJ1-1; D unresolved. Germline V gives CDR1 MNHEY, CDR2 SVGAGI. The V gene lost 4 bases and the J gene lost 2 bases, with 8 bases spanning the gap. CDR3 length: 13 amino acids. CDR3 region: CASSSLSNTEAFF. CDR3 sequence (DNA): TGTGCCAGCAGTTCACTATCTAACACTGAAGCTTTCTTT.

J is TRBJ2-5 and V is TRBV10-1, with 7 bases matching TRBD1. The V gene end was trimmed by 4 bases and the J gene end by 5 bases; junction bases not matched to a gene: 4. Germline V gives CDR1 WNHNN, CDR2 SYGVQD (reference sequence). The CDR3 is made up of 13 amino acids. The CDR3 protein is CASSGRGLETQYF. CDR3 coding DNA: TGCGCCAGCAGTGGCAGGGGGTTGGAGACCCAGTACTTC.